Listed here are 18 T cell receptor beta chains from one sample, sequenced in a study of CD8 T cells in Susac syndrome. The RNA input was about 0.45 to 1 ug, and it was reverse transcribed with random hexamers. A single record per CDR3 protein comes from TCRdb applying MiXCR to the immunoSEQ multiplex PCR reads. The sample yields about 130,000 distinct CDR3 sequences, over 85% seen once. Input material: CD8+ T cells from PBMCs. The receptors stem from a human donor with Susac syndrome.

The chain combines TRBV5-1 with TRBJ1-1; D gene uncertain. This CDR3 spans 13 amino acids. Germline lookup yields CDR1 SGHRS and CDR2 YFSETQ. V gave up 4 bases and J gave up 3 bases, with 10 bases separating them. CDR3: CASSRTVYTEAFF. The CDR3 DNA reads TGCGCCAGCAGCAGGACGGTTTACACTGAAGCTTTCTTT. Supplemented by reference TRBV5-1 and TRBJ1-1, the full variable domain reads KAGVTQTPRYLIKTRGQQVTLSCSPISGHRSVSWYQQTPGQGLQFLFEYFSETQRNKGNFPGRFSGRQFSNSRSEMNVSTLELGDSALYLCASSRTVYTEAFFGQGTRLTVV.

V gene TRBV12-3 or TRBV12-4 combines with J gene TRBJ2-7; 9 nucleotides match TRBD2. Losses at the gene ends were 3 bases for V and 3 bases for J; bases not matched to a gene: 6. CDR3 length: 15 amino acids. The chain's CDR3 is CASSFKGLAGYEQYF. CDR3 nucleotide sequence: TGTGCCAGCAGTTTTAAGGGACTAGCAGGCTACGAGCAGTACTTC.

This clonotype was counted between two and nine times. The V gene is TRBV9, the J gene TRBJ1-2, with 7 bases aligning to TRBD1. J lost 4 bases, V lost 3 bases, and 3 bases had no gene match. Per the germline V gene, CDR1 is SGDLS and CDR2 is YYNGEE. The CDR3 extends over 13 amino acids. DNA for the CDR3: TGTGCCAGCAGCGGAACAGGGGTCTATGGCTACACCTTC. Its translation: CASSGTGVYGYTF.

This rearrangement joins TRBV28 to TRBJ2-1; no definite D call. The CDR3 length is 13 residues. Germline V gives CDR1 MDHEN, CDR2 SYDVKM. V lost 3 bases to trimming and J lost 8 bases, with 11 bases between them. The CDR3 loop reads CASSFRAADEQFF. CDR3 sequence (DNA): TGTGCCAGCAGTTTTAGGGCCGCGGATGAGCAGTTCTTC.

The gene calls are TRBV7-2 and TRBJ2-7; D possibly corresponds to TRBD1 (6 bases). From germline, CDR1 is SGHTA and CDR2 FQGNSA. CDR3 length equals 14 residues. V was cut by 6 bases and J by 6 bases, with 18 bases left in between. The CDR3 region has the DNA TGTGCCAGCAGGTTATCTACAGGGTCTCGCGAGCAGTACTTC. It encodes CASRLSTGSREQYF.

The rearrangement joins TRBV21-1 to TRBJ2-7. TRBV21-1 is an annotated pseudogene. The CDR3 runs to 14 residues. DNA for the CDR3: TGTGCCAGCAGCAAAGCTCCGGACCATGGCGAGCAGTACTTC. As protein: CASSKAPDHGEQYF.

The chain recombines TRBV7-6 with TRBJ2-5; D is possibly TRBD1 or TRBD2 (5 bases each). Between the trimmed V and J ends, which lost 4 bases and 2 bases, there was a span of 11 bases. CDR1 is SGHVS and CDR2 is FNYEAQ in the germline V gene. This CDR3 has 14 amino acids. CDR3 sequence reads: CASSSRDGQETQYF. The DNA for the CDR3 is TGTGCCAGCAGCTCCCGGGACGGTCAAGAGACCCAGTACTTC.

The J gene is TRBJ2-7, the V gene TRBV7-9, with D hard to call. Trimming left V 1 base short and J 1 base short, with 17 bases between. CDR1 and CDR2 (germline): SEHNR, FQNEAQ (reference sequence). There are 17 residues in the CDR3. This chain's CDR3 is CASSLGGPRLKSYEQYF. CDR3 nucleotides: TGTGCCAGCAGCTTAGGAGGACCCCGGCTTAAATCCTACGAGCAGTACTTC.

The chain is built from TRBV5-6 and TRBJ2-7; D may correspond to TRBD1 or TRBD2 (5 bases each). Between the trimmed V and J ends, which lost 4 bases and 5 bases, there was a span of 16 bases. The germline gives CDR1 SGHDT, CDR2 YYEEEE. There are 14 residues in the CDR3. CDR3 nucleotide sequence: TGTGCCAGCAGCCCGGGACGCCTGTGGAACGAGCAGTACTTC. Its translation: CASSPGRLWNEQYF.

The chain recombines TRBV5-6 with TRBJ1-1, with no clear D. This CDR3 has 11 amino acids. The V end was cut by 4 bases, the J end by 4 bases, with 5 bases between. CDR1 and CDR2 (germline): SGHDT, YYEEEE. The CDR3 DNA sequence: TGTGCCAGCAGCCGGGGCACTGAAGCTTTCTTT. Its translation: CASSRGTEAFF.

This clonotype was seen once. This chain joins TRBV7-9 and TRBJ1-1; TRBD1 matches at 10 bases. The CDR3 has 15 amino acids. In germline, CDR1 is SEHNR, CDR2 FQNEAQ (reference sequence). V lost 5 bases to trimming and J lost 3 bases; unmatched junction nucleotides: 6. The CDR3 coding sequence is TGTGCCAGCAGCAACATTGACAGGGGGCACACTGAAGCTTTCTTT. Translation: CASSNIDRGHTEAFF. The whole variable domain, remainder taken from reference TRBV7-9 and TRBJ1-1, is DTGVSQNPRHKITKRGQNVTFRCDPISEHNRLYWYRQTLGQGPEFLTYFQNEAQLEKSRLLSDRFSAERPKGSFSTLEIQRTEQGDSAMYLCASSNIDRGHTEAFFGQGTRLTVV.

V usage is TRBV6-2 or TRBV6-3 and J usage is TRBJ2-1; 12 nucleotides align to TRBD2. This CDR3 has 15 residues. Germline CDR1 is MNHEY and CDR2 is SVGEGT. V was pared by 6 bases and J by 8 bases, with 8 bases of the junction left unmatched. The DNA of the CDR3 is TGTGCCAGCAGGAGGACTAGCGGGGTATTGGATGAGCAGTTCTTC. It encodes CASRRTSGVLDEQFF.

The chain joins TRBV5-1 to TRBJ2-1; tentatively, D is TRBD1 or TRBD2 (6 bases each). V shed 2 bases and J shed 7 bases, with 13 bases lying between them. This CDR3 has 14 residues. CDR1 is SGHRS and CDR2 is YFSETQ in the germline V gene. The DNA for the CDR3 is TGCGCCAGCAGCTTCATGGGGGGCGGAAATGAGCAGTTCTTC. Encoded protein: CASSFMGGGNEQFF.

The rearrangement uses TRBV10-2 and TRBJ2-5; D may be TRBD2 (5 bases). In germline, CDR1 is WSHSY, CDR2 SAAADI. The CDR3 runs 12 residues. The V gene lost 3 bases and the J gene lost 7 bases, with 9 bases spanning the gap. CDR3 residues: CASSDPGGTQYF. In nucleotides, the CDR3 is TGCGCCAGCAGTGACCCCGGAGGGACCCAGTACTTC.

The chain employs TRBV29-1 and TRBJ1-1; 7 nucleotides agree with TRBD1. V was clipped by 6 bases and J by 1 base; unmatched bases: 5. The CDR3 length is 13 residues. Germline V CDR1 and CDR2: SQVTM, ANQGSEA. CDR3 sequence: CSVRGGTNTEAFF. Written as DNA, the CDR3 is TGCAGCGTCCGAGGGGGCACGAACACTGAAGCTTTCTTT.

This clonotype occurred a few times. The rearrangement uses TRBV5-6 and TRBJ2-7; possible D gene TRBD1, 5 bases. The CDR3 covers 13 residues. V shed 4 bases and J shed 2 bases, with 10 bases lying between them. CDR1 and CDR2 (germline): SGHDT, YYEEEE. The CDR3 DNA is TGTGCCAGCAGCCCAGACAGAGCCTACGAGCAGTACTTC. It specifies CASSPDRAYEQYF.

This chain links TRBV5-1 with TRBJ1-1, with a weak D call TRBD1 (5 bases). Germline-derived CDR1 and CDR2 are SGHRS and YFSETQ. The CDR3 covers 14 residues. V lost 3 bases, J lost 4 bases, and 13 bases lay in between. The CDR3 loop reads CASSYGQGITEAFF. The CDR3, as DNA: TGCGCCAGCAGCTACGGACAAGGTATCACTGAAGCTTTCTTT.

The CDR3 loop reads CASSFRRDSYEQYF. The CDR3 DNA reads as TGTGCCAGCAGCTTCAGGAGGGACTCCTACGAGCAGTACTTC. This sequence joins TRBV5-4 and TRBJ2-7, with TRBD2 as a possible D gene (6 bases). The CDR3 length is 14 residues. Deletions cut 2 bases from V and 0 bases from J, with 9 bases between. The germline gives CDR1 SGHNT, CDR2 YYREEE (reference sequence).